The rows below give T cell receptor beta chains drawn from one sample of a study of cytomegalovirus exposure and HLA in healthy donors. Here immunoSEQ multiplex PCR was the method, and the copy in TCRdb shows in-frame clones only, minus some. The data show 120,000 or so clones, with roughly nine tenths seen just once and 4.4% held by the top ten. Sequenced sample: PBMCs. Receptors were obtained from a man between 18 and 35 years old in good health and CMV-seropositive. The CDR3 runs from the conserved cysteine through the conserved F or W. Fields, in order: CDR3 length, V gene, clone size, D gene, J gene, CDR3 protein, CDR3 DNA. D genes are given only for firm matches. Clone size is shown for a subset of rows, as once, few, many or a class of expanded clone.

len: 13
v_gene: TRBV18
abundance: NA
d_gene: NA
j_gene: TRBJ1-4
CDR3aa: CASSLGQNEKLFF
CDR3nt: TGTGCCAGCTCACTAGGACAGAATGAAAAACTGTTTTTT

len: 12
v_gene: TRBV7-2
abundance: NA
d_gene: NA
j_gene: TRBJ2-5
CDR3aa: CASRSGVETQYF
CDR3nt: TGTGCCAGCAGGTCGGGAGTGGAGACCCAGTACTTC

len: 14
v_gene: TRBV6-6
abundance: NA
d_gene: NA
j_gene: TRBJ1-2
CDR3aa: CASSYADLNYGYTF
CDR3nt: TGTGCCAGCAGTTATGCGGATCTTAACTATGGCTACACCTTC

len: 13
v_gene: TRBV19
abundance: NA
d_gene: NA
j_gene: TRBJ2-1
CDR3aa: CASSFGTYNEQFF
CDR3nt: TGTGCCAGTAGTTTCGGGACCTACAATGAGCAGTTCTTC

len: 17
v_gene: TRBV27
abundance: NA
d_gene: NA
j_gene: TRBJ1-5
CDR3aa: CASSPLPGLNSNQPQHF
CDR3nt: TGTGCCAGCAGTCCCCTACCGGGACTGAATAGCAATCAGCCCCAGCATTTT

len: 11
v_gene: TRBV9
abundance: NA
d_gene: TRBD1
j_gene: TRBJ1-2
CDR3aa: CASSVAGTGLF
CDR3nt: TGTGCCAGCAGCGTAGCAGGGACAGGCTTGTTC

len: 15
v_gene: TRBV11-2
abundance: NA
d_gene: NA
j_gene: TRBJ2-2
CDR3aa: CASSTRTVVGGELFF
CDR3nt: TGTGCCAGCAGCACCCGGACAGTCGTCGGCGGGGAGCTGTTTTTT

len: 14
v_gene: TRBV5-1
abundance: NA
d_gene: NA
j_gene: TRBJ2-7
CDR3aa: CASSLEDTSYEQYF
CDR3nt: TGCGCCAGCAGCTTGGAGGACACAAGCTACGAGCAGTACTTC

len: 14
v_gene: TRBV13
abundance: once
d_gene: TRBD1
j_gene: TRBJ1-1
CDR3aa: CASSYDRGVTEAFF
CDR3nt: TGTGCCAGCAGCTATGACAGGGGGGTCACTGAAGCTTTCTTT

len: 13
v_gene: TRBV30
abundance: NA
d_gene: NA
j_gene: TRBJ1-1
CDR3aa: CAWSKFTGTEAFF
CDR3nt: TGTGCCTGGAGTAAATTTACGGGGACTGAAGCTTTCTTT

len: 15
v_gene: TRBV10-2
abundance: NA
d_gene: NA
j_gene: TRBJ1-3
CDR3aa: CASSDGGRSGNTIYF
CDR3nt: TGCGCCAGCAGTGACGGAGGGAGATCTGGAAACACCATATATTTT

len: 16
v_gene: TRBV6-5
abundance: few
d_gene: NA
j_gene: TRBJ1-1
CDR3aa: CASSYSPGYMNTEAFF
CDR3nt: TGTGCCAGCAGTTACTCGCCAGGGTACATGAACACTGAAGCTTTCTTT

len: 14
v_gene: TRBV12-5
abundance: NA
d_gene: TRBD1
j_gene: TRBJ2-5
CDR3aa: CASGAPGQGETQYF
CDR3nt: TGTGCTAGTGGTGCGCCGGGACAGGGAGAGACCCAGTACTTC

len: 15
v_gene: TRBV18
abundance: once
d_gene: TRBD1
j_gene: TRBJ2-2
CDR3aa: CASSPGQANTGELFF
CDR3nt: TGTGCCAGCTCTCCGGGACAGGCAAACACCGGGGAGCTGTTTTTT

len: 14
v_gene: TRBV5-6
abundance: NA
d_gene: TRBD1
j_gene: TRBJ2-5
CDR3aa: CASSKGQLQETQYF
CDR3nt: TGTGCCAGCAGCAAGGGACAGCTCCAAGAGACCCAGTACTTC

len: 15
v_gene: TRBV5-6
abundance: NA
d_gene: TRBD2
j_gene: TRBJ2-3
CDR3aa: CASSYSGGATDTQYF
CDR3nt: TGTGCCAGCAGCTATAGCGGGGGGGCCACAGATACGCAGTATTTT

len: 14
v_gene: TRBV5-1
abundance: NA
d_gene: NA
j_gene: TRBJ2-5
CDR3aa: CASSFNGGGETQYF
CDR3nt: TGCGCCAGCAGCTTTAACGGGGGAGGAGAGACCCAGTACTTC

len: 13
v_gene: TRBV7-2
abundance: NA
d_gene: NA
j_gene: TRBJ1-4
CDR3aa: CASSLLAGTALFF
CDR3nt: TGTGCCAGCAGCTTATTGGCAGGGACTGCACTGTTTTTT

len: 16
v_gene: TRBV5-6
abundance: NA
d_gene: TRBD1
j_gene: TRBJ2-4
CDR3aa: CASSLGTGGYGNIQYF
CDR3nt: TGTGCCAGCAGCTTGGGGACAGGGGGCTACGGAAACATTCAGTACTTC

len: 15
v_gene: TRBV7-7
abundance: NA
d_gene: TRBD1
j_gene: TRBJ2-5
CDR3aa: CASSVDRGIGETQYF
CDR3nt: TGTGCTAGCAGCGTCGACAGGGGTATAGGAGAGACCCAGTACTTC

len: 17
v_gene: TRBV2
abundance: NA
d_gene: TRBD2
j_gene: TRBJ2-3
CDR3aa: CASSVTRTSGGADTQYF
CDR3nt: TGTGCCAGCAGCGTTACTCGGACTAGCGGGGGCGCAGATACGCAGTATTTT

len: 15
v_gene: TRBV19
abundance: once
d_gene: NA
j_gene: TRBJ2-2
CDR3aa: CASSQKWAGTGELFF
CDR3nt: TGTGCCAGTAGCCAAAAATGGGCAGGGACCGGGGAGCTGTTTTTT

len: 16
v_gene: TRBV7-2
abundance: NA
d_gene: TRBD2
j_gene: TRBJ2-1
CDR3aa: CASSLAGGGGYNEQFF
CDR3nt: TGTGCCAGCAGCTTAGCCGGCGGGGGGGGCTACAATGAGCAGTTCTTC

len: 13
v_gene: TRBV7-9
abundance: NA
d_gene: TRBD2
j_gene: TRBJ2-1
CDR3aa: CASRIAGHNEQFF
CDR3nt: TGTGCCAGCAGGATAGCGGGTCACAATGAGCAGTTCTTC

len: 15
v_gene: TRBV5-1
abundance: NA
d_gene: TRBD1
j_gene: TRBJ1-5
CDR3aa: CASSLLPQGDQPQHF
CDR3nt: TGCGCCAGCAGCTTGCTCCCGCAGGGGGATCAGCCCCAGCATTTT

len: 13
v_gene: TRBV11-2
abundance: NA
d_gene: NA
j_gene: TRBJ2-1
CDR3aa: CASSLASVNEQFF
CDR3nt: TGTGCCAGCAGCTTAGCCAGCGTTAATGAGCAGTTCTTC

len: 14
v_gene: TRBV4-3
abundance: NA
d_gene: NA
j_gene: TRBJ2-2
CDR3aa: CASSQFRVHGELFF
CDR3nt: TGCGCCAGCAGCCAATTCAGGGTTCACGGGGAGCTGTTTTTT

len: 20
v_gene: TRBV5-1
abundance: NA
d_gene: TRBD1
j_gene: TRBJ1-1
CDR3aa: CASSSRIAGTGMATDTEAFF
CDR3nt: TGCGCCAGCAGCTCAAGAATTGCCGGGACAGGGATGGCAACCGACACTGAAGCTTTCTTT

len: 14
v_gene: TRBV27
abundance: NA
d_gene: NA
j_gene: TRBJ1-1
CDR3aa: CASSLIAMNTEAFF
CDR3nt: TGTGCCAGCAGTTTGATAGCGATGAACACTGAAGCTTTCTTT

len: 20
v_gene: TRBV4-2
abundance: NA
d_gene: NA
j_gene: TRBJ2-1
CDR3aa: CASSQVGRGERFTSYNEQFF
CDR3nt: TGTGCCAGCAGCCAAGTGGGCAGGGGGGAACGGTTTACTTCCTACAATGAGCAGTTCTTC

len: 14
v_gene: TRBV7-8
abundance: NA
d_gene: NA
j_gene: TRBJ1-2
CDR3aa: CASSLDAGAGGYTF
CDR3nt: TGTGCCAGCAGCTTAGACGCAGGGGCCGGGGGCTACACCTTC

len: 14
v_gene: TRBV9
abundance: NA
d_gene: TRBD1
j_gene: TRBJ1-4
CDR3aa: CASSAGGWNEKLFF
CDR3nt: TGTGCCAGCAGCGCAGGGGGCTGGAATGAAAAACTGTTTTTT

len: 18
v_gene: TRBV5-1
abundance: once
d_gene: TRBD2
j_gene: TRBJ2-2
CDR3aa: CASSLVASGGPSGGELFF
CDR3nt: TGCGCCAGCAGCTTGGTAGCTAGCGGGGGGCCGTCCGGCGGGGAGCTGTTTTTT

len: 14
v_gene: TRBV7-8
abundance: NA
d_gene: NA
j_gene: TRBJ2-5
CDR3aa: CASSLVGAKETQYF
CDR3nt: TGTGCCAGCAGCTTAGTGGGGGCTAAGGAGACCCAGTACTTC

len: 14
v_gene: TRBV10-2
abundance: NA
d_gene: TRBD1
j_gene: TRBJ2-5
CDR3aa: CASSPGQGLETQYF
CDR3nt: TGCGCCAGCAGCCCGGGACAGGGGTTAGAGACCCAGTACTTC

len: 18
v_gene: TRBV18
abundance: NA
d_gene: TRBD1
j_gene: TRBJ2-1
CDR3aa: CASSPTDRGKISDGEQFF
CDR3nt: TGTGCCAGCTCACCAACAGACAGGGGAAAAATCAGTGACGGTGAGCAGTTCTTC

len: 16
v_gene: TRBV7-2
abundance: NA
d_gene: NA
j_gene: TRBJ2-7
CDR3aa: CASSLGSGESYYEQYF
CDR3nt: TGTGCCAGCAGCTTAGGTTCAGGGGAGTCCTACTACGAGCAGTACTTC

len: 13
v_gene: TRBV5-1
abundance: NA
d_gene: TRBD1
j_gene: TRBJ1-4
CDR3aa: CASSLTGDEKLFF
CDR3nt: TGCGCCAGCAGCTTGACAGGGGATGAAAAACTGTTTTTT

len: 20
v_gene: TRBV4-1
abundance: once
d_gene: NA
j_gene: TRBJ1-5
CDR3aa: CASSQVSSRARANSNQPQHF
CDR3nt: TGCGCCAGCAGCCAAGTGTCATCGAGGGCGAGGGCAAATAGCAATCAGCCCCAGCATTTT

len: 15
v_gene: TRBV2
abundance: NA
d_gene: NA
j_gene: TRBJ2-3
CDR3aa: CASTYDISSTDTQYF
CDR3nt: TGTGCCAGCACTTACGACATCAGTTCCACAGATACGCAGTATTTT

len: 11
v_gene: TRBV20-1
abundance: NA
d_gene: TRBD1
j_gene: TRBJ2-5
CDR3aa: CSARSQGSQYF
CDR3nt: TGCAGTGCTAGATCACAGGGGTCCCAGTACTTC

len: 17
v_gene: TRBV5-1
abundance: NA
d_gene: TRBD2
j_gene: TRBJ2-1
CDR3aa: CASSPGLAGGLYNEQFF
CDR3nt: TGCGCCAGCAGCCCAGGACTAGCGGGGGGGCTTTACAATGAGCAGTTCTTC

len: 15
v_gene: TRBV7-6
abundance: NA
d_gene: NA
j_gene: TRBJ2-1
CDR3aa: CASSLGQAIYNEQFF
CDR3nt: TGTGCCAGCAGCTTAGGGCAAGCGATCTACAATGAGCAGTTCTTC

len: 15
v_gene: TRBV6-5
abundance: NA
d_gene: TRBD1
j_gene: TRBJ2-3
CDR3aa: CASRRTGPSTDTQYF
CDR3nt: TGTGCCAGCAGAAGGACAGGCCCAAGCACAGATACGCAGTATTTT

len: 15
v_gene: TRBV9
abundance: NA
d_gene: TRBD1
j_gene: TRBJ2-3
CDR3aa: CASSAGTANTDTQYF
CDR3nt: TGTGCCAGCAGCGCCGGGACAGCTAACACAGATACGCAGTATTTT

len: 17
v_gene: TRBV19
abundance: NA
d_gene: TRBD1
j_gene: TRBJ2-2
CDR3aa: CASSRPGTDINTGELFF
CDR3nt: TGTGCCAGTAGTCGCCCGGGGACAGATATCAACACCGGGGAGCTGTTTTTT

len: 19
v_gene: TRBV4-2
abundance: NA
d_gene: TRBD2
j_gene: TRBJ2-5
CDR3aa: CASSQGATFGGGGEETQYF
CDR3nt: TGTGCCAGCAGCCAAGGCGCTACCTTCGGAGGCGGGGGGGAAGAGACCCAGTACTTC

len: 17
v_gene: TRBV10-3
abundance: NA
d_gene: TRBD1
j_gene: TRBJ2-1
CDR3aa: CAISESGRGQGGNEQFF
CDR3nt: TGTGCCATCAGTGAGTCAGGACGGGGACAGGGGGGGAATGAGCAGTTCTTC

len: 14
v_gene: TRBV18
abundance: NA
d_gene: TRBD1
j_gene: TRBJ2-3
CDR3aa: CASSPQGAVDTQYF
CDR3nt: TGTGCCAGCTCACCCCAGGGGGCCGTAGATACGCAGTATTTT

len: 17
v_gene: TRBV18
abundance: NA
d_gene: NA
j_gene: TRBJ1-6
CDR3aa: CASSPIEAAGNNSPLHF
CDR3nt: TGTGCCAGCTCACCGATTGAGGCGGCAGGGAATAATTCACCCCTCCACTTT

len: 14
v_gene: TRBV6-1
abundance: NA
d_gene: TRBD1
j_gene: TRBJ1-1
CDR3aa: CASIGGGANTEAFF
CDR3nt: TGTGCCAGTATTGGAGGGGGCGCGAACACTGAAGCTTTCTTT

len: 14
v_gene: TRBV6-5
abundance: NA
d_gene: TRBD1
j_gene: TRBJ2-7
CDR3aa: CASSAWAGGHEQYF
CDR3nt: TGTGCCAGCAGTGCATGGGCAGGGGGTCACGAGCAGTACTTC

len: 15
v_gene: TRBV7-8
abundance: few
d_gene: TRBD1
j_gene: TRBJ1-2
CDR3aa: CASSLVRTGAYGYTF
CDR3nt: TGTGCCAGCAGCTTAGTGCGGACAGGGGCATATGGCTACACCTTC

len: 13
v_gene: TRBV10-3
abundance: NA
d_gene: TRBD1
j_gene: TRBJ1-6
CDR3aa: CAITQGVDSPLHF
CDR3nt: TGTGCCATCACTCAGGGGGTGGATTCACCCCTCCACTTT